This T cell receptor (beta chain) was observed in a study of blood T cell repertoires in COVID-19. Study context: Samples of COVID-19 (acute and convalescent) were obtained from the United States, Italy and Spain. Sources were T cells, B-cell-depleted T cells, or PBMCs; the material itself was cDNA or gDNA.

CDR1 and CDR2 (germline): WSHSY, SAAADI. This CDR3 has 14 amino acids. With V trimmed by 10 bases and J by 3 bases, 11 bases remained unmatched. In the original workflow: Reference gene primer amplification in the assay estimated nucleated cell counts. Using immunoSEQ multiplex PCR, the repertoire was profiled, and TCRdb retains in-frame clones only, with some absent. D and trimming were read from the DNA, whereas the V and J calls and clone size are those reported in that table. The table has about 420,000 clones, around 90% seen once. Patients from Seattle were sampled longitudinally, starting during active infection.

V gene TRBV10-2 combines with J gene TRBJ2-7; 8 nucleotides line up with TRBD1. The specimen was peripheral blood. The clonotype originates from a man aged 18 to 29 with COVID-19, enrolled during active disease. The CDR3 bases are TGCGCCACCCGAAGTCAGGGGGCTGGCTACGAGCAGTACTTC. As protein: CATRSQGAGYEQYF.